The rows below give T cell receptor beta chains drawn from one sample of a study of T cell repertoires in cytomegalovirus infection. Their target antigens are unknown. TCRdb re-derived calls from the reads in MiXCR, one entry per CDR3 protein. Here the sample spans roughly 500,000 distinct CDR3 sequences, roughly a third being singletons. This specimen consisted of cultured PBMCs, obtained from culture after CMV antigen stimulation. These receptors were taken from a human donor in good health (CMV status not recorded). Some clones in this sample may be carry-over from other donors' samples. Each CDR3 is given with its conserved first and last residue. The D gene is left open where the match is weak. Clone size is not always given. Where it is, it says once, few, many or a class for expanded clones.

abundance | j_gene | d_gene | v_gene | CDR3nt | CDR3aa
few | TRBJ2-5 | NA | TRBV7-2 | TGTGCCAGCAGCTTAAGTCTTGAAGAGACCCAGTACTTC | CASSLSLEETQYF
few | TRBJ1-1 | TRBD1 | TRBV7-2 | TGTGCCAGCAGCTTAGGATCCGGGACAGGGTATACTGAAGCTTTCTTT | CASSLGSGTGYTEAFF
NA | TRBJ1-4 | TRBD1 | TRBV7-2 | TGTGCCAGCAGCGACAGGGGAACGAATGAAAAACTGTTTTTT | CASSDRGTNEKLFF
NA | TRBJ2-7 | NA | TRBV30 | TGTGCCTGGAGTCTCGCCCCAGGGGTGAGAGAGCAGTACTTC | CAWSLAPGVREQYF
NA | TRBJ2-1 | TRBD2 | TRBV19 | TGTGCCAGTAGTATAGGACTAGCGGGAAGTGATGAGCAGTTCTTC | CASSIGLAGSDEQFF
NA | TRBJ2-5 | TRBD2 | TRBV7-6 | TGTGCCAGCAGCTTAGCGCCACTAGCGGGAGAAGAGACCCAGTACTTC | CASSLAPLAGEETQYF
once | TRBJ2-1 | TRBD2 | TRBV19 | TGTGCCAGTAGCCCAGCGGGAGGAAGGGGCTACAATGAGCAGTTCTTC | CASSPAGGRGYNEQFF
few | TRBJ1-1 | NA | TRBV10-3 | TGTGCCATCAGTGGGGGCGGGGACACTGAAGCTTTCTTT | CAISGGGDTEAFF
few | TRBJ1-2 | NA | TRBV6-5 | TGTGCCAGCAGTACTCGGTCCCTTGGCGGCTACACCTTC | CASSTRSLGGYTF
NA | TRBJ1-6 | NA | TRBV6-6 | TGTGCCAGCAGGAAGACGGAGAGCTCCTATAATTCACCCCTCCACTTT | CASRKTESSYNSPLHF
once | TRBJ2-2 | TRBD2 | TRBV11-2 | TGTGCCAGCAGCAACCACATAGCGGGCCCCAACACCGGGGAGCTGTTTTTT | CASSNHIAGPNTGELFF
NA | TRBJ2-7 | NA | TRBV28 | TGTGCCAGGGAGGGAGCAGGGGCCTCCTACGAGCAGTACTTC | CAREGAGASYEQYF
few | TRBJ2-3 | TRBD2 | TRBV7-8 | TGTGCCAGCAGCAAGGGCCGAGCGGGAGGGCCGGAGCGGCTCCCAGATACGCAGTATTTT | CASSKGRAGGPERLPDTQYF
NA | TRBJ2-5 | TRBD2 | TRBV28 | TGTGCCAGCAGTTCCGGGGGGGGACGGGAGACCCAGTACTTC | CASSSGGGRETQYF
many | TRBJ2-3 | TRBD2 | TRBV5-3 | TGTGCCAGAAGCCCCGAGGGTAGCGGGAGACCCACAGATACGCAGTATTTT | CARSPEGSGRPTDTQYF
few | TRBJ2-7 | NA | TRBV7-2 | TGTGCCAGCAGCTCGACCCTCCAGACCTACGAGCAGTACTTC | CASSSTLQTYEQYF
NA | TRBJ2-3 | TRBD2 | TRBV4-1 | TGCGCCAGCAGCCAAGGTAGCGGGAGGGCCACAGATACGCAGTATTTT | CASSQGSGRATDTQYF
NA | TRBJ2-7 | TRBD2 | TRBV6-2/TRBV6-3 | TGTGCCAGCAGTTACCAGATGGCGGGAGGGGACGAGGCCTACGAGCAGTACTTC | CASSYQMAGGDEAYEQYF
NA | TRBJ2-6 | TRBD1 | TRBV6-5 | TGTGCCAGCAGTTCACTTGACAGGGGTCAGAGCTCTGGGGCCAACGTCCTGACTTTC | CASSSLDRGQSSGANVLTF
few | TRBJ1-4 | NA | TRBV11-2 | TGTGCCAGCAGCTCCTCAGAAAAACTGTTTTTT | CASSSSEKLFF
few | TRBJ2-7 | NA | TRBV7-4 | TGTGCCAGCAGCGCGGTAAGGAGCTACGAGCAGTACTTC | CASSAVRSYEQYF
NA | TRBJ2-5 | TRBD1 | TRBV24-1 | TGTGCCACCCCAACTGAAGGGGCCAGGGGGTACCAAGAGACCCAGTACTTC | CATPTEGARGYQETQYF
few | TRBJ2-1 | TRBD2 | TRBV27 | TGTGCCAGCAGTTTATCCTCTAGCGGGAGGCCTCGCTACAATGAGCAGTTCTTC | CASSLSSSGRPRYNEQFF
once | TRBJ1-1 | NA | TRBV12-3/TRBV12-4 | TGTGCCAGCAGTTTGCTGGGGGCACCCACTGAAGCTTTCTTT | CASSLLGAPTEAFF
NA | TRBJ2-5 | TRBD1 | TRBV6-5 | TGTGCCAGCCGAAGGGGGCATTTATCAGAGACCCAGTACTTC | CASRRGHLSETQYF
once | TRBJ2-5 | NA | TRBV11-2 | TGTGCCAGCAGCCCCTCCTGGGGGAGTCAAGAGACCCAGTACTTC | CASSPSWGSQETQYF
NA | TRBJ1-5 | NA | TRBV20-1 | TGCAGTGCTAGTGGACAAGATAATCAGCCCCAGCATTTT | CSASGQDNQPQHF
NA | TRBJ2-5 | NA | TRBV4-3 | TGCGCCAGCAGCCAAGGGGGGGGACAGCAAGAGACCCAGTACTTC | CASSQGGGQQETQYF
few | TRBJ2-1 | NA | TRBV19 | TGTGCCAGTACAGGCCGGAGGTACAATGAGCAGTTCTTC | CASTGRRYNEQFF
NA | TRBJ2-1 | TRBD2 | TRBV7-2 | TGTGCCAGCAGCCCGTCGACTAGCGGGAGATTCAATGAGCAGTTCTTC | CASSPSTSGRFNEQFF
NA | TRBJ2-1 | TRBD2 | TRBV7-6 | TGTGCCAGCAGCTTAGAGAACCTTGAGGTAGCGGGATACAATGAGCAGTTCTTC | CASSLENLEVAGYNEQFF
many | TRBJ1-1 | NA | TRBV19 | TGTGCCAGTACCATGGGGGGGAACACTGAAGCTTTCTTT | CASTMGGNTEAFF
NA | TRBJ1-3 | NA | TRBV6-5 | TGTGCCAGCATGCAGGGAGTGGGAAACACCATATATTTT | CASMQGVGNTIYF
many | TRBJ2-3 | TRBD2 | TRBV7-2 | TGTGCCAGCAGCTATCTAGCGGGAGGGCCTAGAGATACGCAGTATTTT | CASSYLAGGPRDTQYF
NA | TRBJ2-1 | NA | TRBV7-2 | TGTGCCAGCAGCTTCGGACTAACAGCTGAGCAGTTCTTC | CASSFGLTAEQFF
few | TRBJ2-1 | NA | TRBV7-8 | TGTGCCAGCAGCTTAGAGGGGGGCGGAAGTAGCCCCCAGTTCTTC | CASSLEGGGSSPQFF
NA | TRBJ2-2 | NA | TRBV4-1 | TGCGCCAGCAGCCAGCAACCGACTGGGGGGACGGGCACCGGGGAGCTGTTTTTT | CASSQQPTGGTGTGELFF
NA | TRBJ1-2 | NA | TRBV5-1 | TGCGCCAGCAGCCAGACAGACGGCCATAACTATGGCTACACCTTC | CASSQTDGHNYGYTF
once | TRBJ2-5 | NA | TRBV19 | TGTGCCAGTAGTCGGCAGGACCAAGAGACCCAGTACTTC | CASSRQDQETQYF
NA | TRBJ2-7 | TRBD2 | TRBV20-1 | TGCAGTGCTACTAGCGGTTCCTACGAGCAGTACTTC | CSATSGSYEQYF
few | TRBJ1-3 | NA | TRBV7-2 | TGTGCCAGCAGCCCCCGGGACCCACTACTTAGTGACTCTGGAAACACCATATATTTT | CASSPRDPLLSDSGNTIYF
many | TRBJ2-5 | TRBD2 | TRBV7-6 | TGTGCCAGCAGCTTAAACCCTAGCGGGATGGAGACCCAGTACTTC | CASSLNPSGMETQYF
once | TRBJ2-1 | NA | TRBV4-1 | TGCGCCAGCAGCCAAGAAGGGACACGGAATGAGCAGTTCTTC | CASSQEGTRNEQFF
few | TRBJ2-1 | NA | TRBV12-3/TRBV12-4 | TGTGCCAGCAGTCCATGGACAGCGGGTCAACGCGATGAGCAGTTCTTC | CASSPWTAGQRDEQFF
NA | TRBJ1-2 | NA | TRBV18 | TGTGCCAGCTCACCTATCAACAGGGACTATGGCTACACCTTC | CASSPINRDYGYTF
NA | TRBJ1-4 | NA | TRBV15 | TGTGCCACCAGCAGAGAGGAGGCTAATGAAAAACTGTTTTTT | CATSREEANEKLFF
NA | TRBJ2-3 | TRBD2 | TRBV27 | TGTGCCAGCACCACCCTACGGGGGCTAGCGGGAGTAAGGGGGACAGATACGCAGTATTTT | CASTTLRGLAGVRGTDTQYF
NA | TRBJ2-7 | NA | TRBV7-8 | TGTGCCAGCGGGGGGACGGGGGCGAACGAGCAGTACTTC | CASGGTGANEQYF
NA | TRBJ1-1 | NA | TRBV7-6 | TGTGCCAGCAGCTTAGACGGGGCCCGGAACACTGAAGCTTTCTTT | CASSLDGARNTEAFF
NA | TRBJ2-3 | TRBD1 | TRBV4-1 | TGCGCCAGCAGCCAAGGAAGATCCAAAGGGACAGGGAGGGCAGATACGCAGTATTTT | CASSQGRSKGTGRADTQYF
many | TRBJ1-2 | TRBD1 | TRBV6-5 | TGTGCCAGCAGAGAACCAGGGGGCAGCTATGGCTACACCTTC | CASREPGGSYGYTF
NA | TRBJ2-7 | NA | TRBV6-1 | TGTGCCAGCAGTCCCGACAGTTTTACCTACGAGCAGTACTTC | CASSPDSFTYEQYF